Sequencing of this TCR beta chain was carried out in a study of T cell clones after liver transplantation. Study-wide background: Standard immunosuppression, with no induction, continued until 12-24 months after transplant.

Study-level findings and limits: The donor-reactive repertoire was only partly measurable in a couple of subjects, lacking donor cells. These preliminary findings come from unstandardized post-transplant sampling times.

This clone was counted only a few times. The target antigen is unknown. Using immunoSEQ multiplex PCR, the repertoire was profiled, and TCRdb retains in-frame clones only, with some absent. This table has 2,000 to 2,500 clones, about a fifth appearing once. Germline loops: CDR1 SGDLS, CDR2 YYNGEE. Trimming removed 2 bases from V and 4 bases from J; junction bases left unmatched: 3. This CDR3 is 15 amino acids long. Sequencing of dividing CFSE-low cells from the MLR defined alloreactive TCRbeta sequences. Stimulators were graft donor PBMCs, splenocytes, lymph-node cells, or third-party PBMCs for pre-transplant recipient cells.

The chain carries TRBV9 and TRBJ2-1; 10 nucleotides match TRBD2. This TCR was recovered from a human patient who received a liver transplant. Some T cells may trace back to the graft donor. Sequencing used CD8+ T cells from cultured PBMCs. The CDR3 DNA reads TGTGCCAGCAGCGTTAGCGGGAGGTTATACAATGAGCAGTTCTTC. Its translation is CASSVSGRLYNEQFF.